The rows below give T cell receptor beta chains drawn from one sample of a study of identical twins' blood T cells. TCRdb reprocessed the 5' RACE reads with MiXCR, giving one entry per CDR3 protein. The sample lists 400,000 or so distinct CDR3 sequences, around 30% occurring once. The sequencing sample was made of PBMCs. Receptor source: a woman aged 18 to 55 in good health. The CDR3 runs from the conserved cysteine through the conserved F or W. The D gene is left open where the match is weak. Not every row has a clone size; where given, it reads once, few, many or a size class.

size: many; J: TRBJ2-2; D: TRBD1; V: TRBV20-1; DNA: TGCAGTGCTAGGGGACAGGGGAAGGCCGGGGAGCTGTTTTTT; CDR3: CSARGQGKAGELFF
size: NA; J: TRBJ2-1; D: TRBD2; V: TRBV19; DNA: TGTGCCAGCAAGGGGGCTAGCGGGATGGATGAGCAGTTCTTC; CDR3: CASKGASGMDEQFF
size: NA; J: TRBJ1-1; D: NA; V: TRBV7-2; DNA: TGTGCCAGCAGCCTCACCAGGGTCACTGAAGCTTTCTTT; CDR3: CASSLTRVTEAFF
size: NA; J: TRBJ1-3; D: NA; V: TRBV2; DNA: TGTGCCAGCAGAGAAGGGGGAGCGAGGGGAAACACCATATATTTT; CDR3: CASREGGARGNTIYF
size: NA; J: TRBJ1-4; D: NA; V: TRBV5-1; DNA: TGCGCCAGCAGCATTACAGGGCCTGGGGAAAAACTGTTTTTT; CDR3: CASSITGPGEKLFF
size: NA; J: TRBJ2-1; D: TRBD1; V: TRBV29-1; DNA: TGCAGCGTTGATCCGGCGGCAGGGGGCCTTGAGCAGTTCTTC; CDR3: CSVDPAAGGLEQFF
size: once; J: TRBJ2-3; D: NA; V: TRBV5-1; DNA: TGCGCCAGCAGCTTTCCAGACTACCCCACAGATACGCAGTATTTT; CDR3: CASSFPDYPTDTQYF
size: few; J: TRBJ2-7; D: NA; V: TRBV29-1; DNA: TGCAGCGTTGAAGTGGACAACTACGAGCAGTACTTC; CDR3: CSVEVDNYEQYF
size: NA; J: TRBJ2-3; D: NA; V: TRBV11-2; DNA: TGTGCCAGCAGCCCCTTAGGGGGGGCTAAAGATACGCAGTATTTT; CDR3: CASSPLGGAKDTQYF
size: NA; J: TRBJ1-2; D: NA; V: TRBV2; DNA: TGTGCCAGCAGGTCACAGGGAGGCTATGGCTACACCTTC; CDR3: CASRSQGGYGYTF
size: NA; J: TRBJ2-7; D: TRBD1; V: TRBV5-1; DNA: TGCGCCAGCAGCGTTAGTCGAGGGACAGACTACTACGAGCAGTACTTC; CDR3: CASSVSRGTDYYEQYF
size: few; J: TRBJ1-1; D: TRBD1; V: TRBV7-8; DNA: TGTGCCAGCAGCTTAGCGGAGAGGGGGCGGGAAGCTTTCTTT; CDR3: CASSLAERGREAFF
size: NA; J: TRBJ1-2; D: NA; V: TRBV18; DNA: TGTGCCAGCTCACCCCCATACACCTTC; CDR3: CASSPPYTF
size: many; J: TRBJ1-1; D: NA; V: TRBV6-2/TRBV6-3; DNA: TGTGCCAGCCGACGCCCAGGGGTGGACACTGAAGCTTTCTTT; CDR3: CASRRPGVDTEAFF
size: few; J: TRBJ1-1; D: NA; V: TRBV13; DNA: TGTGCCAGCAGCTTAGGCCTGGGGTCGGGTGAAGCTTTCTTT; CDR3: CASSLGLGSGEAFF
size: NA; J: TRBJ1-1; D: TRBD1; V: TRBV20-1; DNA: TGCAGTGCTAGAAGGGGGTGGACAGGCTGGGAATCTTTCTTT; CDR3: CSARRGWTGWESFF
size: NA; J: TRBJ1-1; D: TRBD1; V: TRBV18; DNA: TGTGCCAGCTCACCACTAGACCCGGGACAGGCCGGTTTGAAGTCAGCTTTCTTT; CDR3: CASSPLDPGQAGLKSAFF
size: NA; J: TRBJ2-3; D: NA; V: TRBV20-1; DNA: TGCAGTGCCACCGAGCTAGGGGGAGTAACAGATACGCAGTATTTT; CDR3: CSATELGGVTDTQYF
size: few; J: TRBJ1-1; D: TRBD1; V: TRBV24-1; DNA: TGTGCCACCAGTGACTACGCCGGGACAGAGAACACTGAAGCTTTCTTT; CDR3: CATSDYAGTENTEAFF
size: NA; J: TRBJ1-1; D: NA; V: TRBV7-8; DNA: TGTGCCAGCAGCTTACGCAGGGGCCTAGGCAACACTGAAGCTTTCTTT; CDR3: CASSLRRGLGNTEAFF
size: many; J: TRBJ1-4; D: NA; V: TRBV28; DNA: TGTGCCAGCAGTCCGTGGCAGGGAGAAGAAAAACTGTTTTTT; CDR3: CASSPWQGEEKLFF
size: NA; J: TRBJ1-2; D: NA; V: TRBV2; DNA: TGTGCCAGCAGGGGAGATTTACATTTTAGCGGCTACACCTTC; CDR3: CASRGDLHFSGYTF
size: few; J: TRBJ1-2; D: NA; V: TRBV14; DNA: TGTGCCAGCAGCCAGCTGACCGGGAACTATGGCTACACCTTC; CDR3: CASSQLTGNYGYTF
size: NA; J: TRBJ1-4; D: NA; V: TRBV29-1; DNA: TGCAGCGTGTCTGCGACAGGAAAACTGTTTTTT; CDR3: CSVSATGKLFF
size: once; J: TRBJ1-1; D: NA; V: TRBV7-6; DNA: TGTGCCTGCAGCTTAGCCCTGGGGTGGCCTGAAGCCTTCTTT; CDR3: CACSLALGWPEAFF
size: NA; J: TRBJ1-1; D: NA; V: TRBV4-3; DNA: TGCGCCAGCAGCCAAGATGGAGGAGGGAACACTGAAGCTTTCTTT; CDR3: CASSQDGGGNTEAFF
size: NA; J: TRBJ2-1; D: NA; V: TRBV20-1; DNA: TGCAGTGCTAGTCGGGGTTACTCCTACAATGAGTGGTTCTTC; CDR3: CSASRGYSYNEWFF
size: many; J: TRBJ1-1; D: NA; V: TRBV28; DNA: TGTGCCAGCAGCCCTGGCCCGGGAACTGAAGCTTTCTTT; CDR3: CASSPGPGTEAFF